This T cell receptor beta chain stems from a study of blood T cell repertoires in COVID-19. In the study overall: T cells, B-cell-depleted T cells, or PBMCs supplied cDNA or gDNA.

This clone was found a few times. Germline V lookup: CDR1 MGHRA, CDR2 YSYEKL. Trimming shortened V by 4 bases and J by 9 bases, and 25 bases separated the two germline ends. This CDR3 has 17 residues. Study processing details: Amplification of reference gene primers provided the estimated nucleated cell counts. TCRdb's table, derived via immunoSEQ multiplex PCR, lists solely in-frame clones and lacks some. The V and J calls and clone size were taken over from that table, and D and trimming were inferred from the DNA. The sample includes some 160,000 clones, 60% to 80% of them seen just once. V is TRBV4-1 and J is TRBJ2-1; no definite D call. Sequencing was done on a sample of peripheral blood. The sequence was collected from a middle-aged man with active or convalescent COVID-19. The CDR3 coding sequence is TGCGCCAGCAGCCTCACCATTGGCGCTAGTGGTACGGGTGAGCAGTTCTTC. Protein product: CASSLTIGASGTGEQFF.